A selection of T cell receptor beta chains follows, all from one sample in a study of graft-versus-host responses after intestinal transplantation. Assay: immunoSEQ multiplex PCR; the TCRdb copy retains only in-frame clones and omits some. The data show under 30,000 clones, over 75% seen once. The sample consisted of PBMCs, taken 463 days after intestinal transplant. Receptors were obtained from a human patient who received an intestinal transplant, so some T cells may come from the graft donor. Each CDR3 is given with its conserved first and last residue. A D gene is named only where the DNA matches it firmly. Only part of the rows carry a size: once, few, many, or a class if the clone is expanded.

clone size	D gene	CDR3 length	V gene	J gene	CDR3 DNA	CDR3 protein
-	-	12	TRBV11-2	TRBJ2-3	TGTACCAGCAGCTTAAGGACTATTGCCGCCACTTTT	CTSSLRTIAATF
-	-	13	TRBV6-5	TRBJ2-7	TGTGCCAGCATCGGGACTTCCCTTAAGGAGCAGTACTTC	CASIGTSLKEQYF
-	TRBD2	17	TRBV28	TRBJ2-5	TGTGCCAGCAGCACGACTAGCGGGAGGGGCGGTAGGGAGACCCAGTACTTC	CASSTTSGRGGRETQYF
-	-	13	TRBV7-3	TRBJ2-4	TGTGCCAGCAGCTTAGGGGAGCTAAACATTCAGTACTTC	CASSLGELNIQYF
-	-	14	TRBV19	TRBJ1-3	TGTGCCAGTAGTATCCTAAGAATAGGAAACACCATATATTTT	CASSILRIGNTIYF
-	TRBD2	17	TRBV18	TRBJ2-7	TGTGCCAGCTCACCTCCGGGACTAGCGGGAGGCCCCTACGAGCAGTACTTC	CASSPPGLAGGPYEQYF
-	-	14	TRBV9	TRBJ2-3	TGTGCCAGCAGCGTTGGGACGCGAACGGGTACGCAGTATTTT	CASSVGTRTGTQYF
few	TRBD1	15	TRBV6-5	TRBJ1-1	TGTGCCAGCAGTTACTCGGGACAGGGGTTCACTGAAGCTTTCTTT	CASSYSGQGFTEAFF
-	-	15	TRBV5-6	TRBJ1-1	TGTGCCAGCAGCTTGGCTACGGGACACCCCACTGAAGCTTTCTTT	CASSLATGHPTEAFF
-	-	11	TRBV6-1	TRBJ2-7	TGTGCCAGCAGTCCCTCCTACGAGCAGTACTTC	CASSPSYEQYF
-	TRBD1	13	TRBV9	TRBJ1-6	TGTGCCAGCAGCGTACGACAGGGAACACCCCTCCACTTT	CASSVRQGTPLHF
-	-	16	TRBV6-6	TRBJ2-6	TGTGCCAGCAGTTCGGGGGTCGGCTCTGGGGCCAACGTCCTGACTTTC	CASSSGVGSGANVLTF
-	-	14	TRBV2	TRBJ2-3	TGTGCCAGCAGGTACAGGGAAGGCACAGATACGCAGTATTTT	CASRYREGTDTQYF
-	-	13	TRBV10-1	TRBJ2-1	TGCGCCAGCAGTGAGTCAGTAAGCAATGAGCAGTTCTTC	CASSESVSNEQFF
few	TRBD1	13	TRBV6-1	TRBJ2-7	TGTGCCAGCCGGACAGGGGACTACTACGAGCAGTACTTC	CASRTGDYYEQYF
-	-	14	TRBV25-1	TRBJ2-1	TGTGCCAGCAGTCGGCCCCTTCCCTGGGATGAGCAGTTCTTC	CASSRPLPWDEQFF
-	-	14	TRBV7-2	TRBJ2-7	TGTGCCAGCAGCCTGGGCCCGCTACCGTACGAGCAGTACTTC	CASSLGPLPYEQYF
few	TRBD1	14	TRBV13	TRBJ2-7	TGTGCCAGCAGCTTTACAGGGGAAGCCTACGAGCAGTACTTC	CASSFTGEAYEQYF
-	TRBD2	15	TRBV30	TRBJ2-1	TGTGCCTGGCGGGCCGGGGGAGGGCCTTACAATGAGCAGTTCTTC	CAWRAGGGPYNEQFF
-	-	14	TRBV19	TRBJ1-2	TGTGCCAGTAGTATCTGGGATCGGGACTATGGCTACACCTTC	CASSIWDRDYGYTF
-	-	15	TRBV6-1	TRBJ1-2	TGTGCCAGCAGCATACAGGGATTCAGTAACTATGGCTACACCTTC	CASSIQGFSNYGYTF
-	-	15	TRBV18	TRBJ2-7	TGTGCCAGCTCACCACCGAGCAGGCCGGTATACGAGCAGTACTTC	CASSPPSRPVYEQYF
-	-	15	TRBV13	TRBJ1-4	TGTGCCAGCAGCTTAGGGGGGTGGACTAATGAAAAACTGTTTTTT	CASSLGGWTNEKLFF
-	TRBD2	16	TRBV5-1	TRBJ2-1	TGCGCCAGCAGCTTGGTAGCGGGAGGGCCGTCGAATGAGCAGTTCTTC	CASSLVAGGPSNEQFF